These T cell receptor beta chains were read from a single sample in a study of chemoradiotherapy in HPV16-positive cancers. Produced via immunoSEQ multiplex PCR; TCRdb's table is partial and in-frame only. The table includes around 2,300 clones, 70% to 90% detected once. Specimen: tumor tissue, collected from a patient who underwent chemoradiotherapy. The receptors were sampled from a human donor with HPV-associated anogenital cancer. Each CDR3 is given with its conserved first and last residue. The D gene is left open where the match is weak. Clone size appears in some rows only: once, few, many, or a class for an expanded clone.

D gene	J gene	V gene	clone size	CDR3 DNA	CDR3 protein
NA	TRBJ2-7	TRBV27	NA	TGTGCCAGCAGTTTATGGGGTACCGAGAGGAACGAGCAGTACTTC	CASSLWGTERNEQYF
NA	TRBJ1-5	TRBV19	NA	TGTACCCCGGCGTCGACAGGTCCAAAATATAGCAATCAGCCCCAGCATTTT	CTPASTGPKYSNQPQHF
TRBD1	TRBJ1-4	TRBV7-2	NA	TGTGCCAGCAGCCGCGATGCCGGGACAGGAGGGGAAAAACTGTTTTTT	CASSRDAGTGGEKLFF
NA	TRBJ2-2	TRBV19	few	TGTGCCAGTAGTATAGGAGGGAGAACAGGCGGGGAGCTGTTTTTT	CASSIGGRTGGELFF
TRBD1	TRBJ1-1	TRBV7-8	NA	TGTGCCAGCAGCTTAGCAGGACAGGGGGCCACTGAAGCTTTCTTT	CASSLAGQGATEAFF
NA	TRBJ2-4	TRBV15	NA	TGTGCCACCAGCGCGCTAGAGGGGGGGAGGGACATTCAGTACTTC	CATSALEGGRDIQYF
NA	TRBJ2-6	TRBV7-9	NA	TGTGCCAGCAGCTTCGGTCAATCTGGGGCCAACGTCCTGACTTTC	CASSFGQSGANVLTF
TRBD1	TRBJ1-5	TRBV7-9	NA	TGTGCCAGCAGCAAGGGGGACAGGGTCAGCAATCAGCCCCAGCATTTT	CASSKGDRVSNQPQHF
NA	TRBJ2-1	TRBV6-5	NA	TGTGCCAGCCAGGGTAGGGACACTAGGGGTGAGCAGTTCTTC	CASQGRDTRGEQFF
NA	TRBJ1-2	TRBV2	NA	TGTGCCAGCAGTGAATGGGGTCCCTATGGCTACACCTTC	CASSEWGPYGYTF
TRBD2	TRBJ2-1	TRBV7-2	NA	TGTGCCAGCAGCTTGACTAGCGGGAGGAACAATGAGCAGTTCTTC	CASSLTSGRNNEQFF
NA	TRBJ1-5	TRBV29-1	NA	TGCAGCGTTGTCCCAGCGGGCGATCAGCCCCAGCATTTT	CSVVPAGDQPQHF
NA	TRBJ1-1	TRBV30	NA	TGTGCCTGGAGGTTTACGGGGGACACTGAAGCTTTCTTT	CAWRFTGDTEAFF
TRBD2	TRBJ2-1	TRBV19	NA	TGTGCCAGTAGTAAAGGGTCGGCGGGAGCGGGATTGAGCTCCTACAATGAGCAGTTCTTC	CASSKGSAGAGLSSYNEQFF
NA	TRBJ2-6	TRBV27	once	TGTGCCAGCAGTTTATGGATAGGAGCTGGGGCCAACGTCCTGACTTTC	CASSLWIGAGANVLTF
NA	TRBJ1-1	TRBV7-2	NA	TGTGCCAGCAGCCTCGTAACGGGGGCGCTTACTGAAGCTTTCTTT	CASSLVTGALTEAFF
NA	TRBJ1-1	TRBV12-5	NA	TGTGCTAGTGGTTCCAGTCGTCACGAGGGTGAAGCTTTCTTT	CASGSSRHEGEAFF
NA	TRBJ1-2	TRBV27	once	TGTGCCAGCAGTCCAAAAGGAGGGACACGGGGCTACACCTTC	CASSPKGGTRGYTF
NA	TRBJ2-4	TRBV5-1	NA	TGCGCCAGCAGCCCGCGGGTCGAGGGCATTCAGTACTTC	CASSPRVEGIQYF
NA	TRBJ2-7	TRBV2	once	TGTGCCAGCACCACCTCGGAGTTAGGGCAGTACTTC	CASTTSELGQYF
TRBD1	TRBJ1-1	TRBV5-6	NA	TGTGCCAGCAGCGGAACAGGGGGCTTCACTGAAGCTTTCTTT	CASSGTGGFTEAFF
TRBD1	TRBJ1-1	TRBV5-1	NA	TGCGCCAGCAGCTTTAAGACAGGGGGGAACACTGAAGCTTTCTTT	CASSFKTGGNTEAFF
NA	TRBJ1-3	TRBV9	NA	TGTGCCAGCAGCGCCCGGTCCTCTCCCGGGGGACACACCATATATTTT	CASSARSSPGGHTIYF
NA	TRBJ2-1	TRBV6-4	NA	TGTGCCAGCAGTGACTCGACGGCGGGACCACAGTTCTTC	CASSDSTAGPQFF